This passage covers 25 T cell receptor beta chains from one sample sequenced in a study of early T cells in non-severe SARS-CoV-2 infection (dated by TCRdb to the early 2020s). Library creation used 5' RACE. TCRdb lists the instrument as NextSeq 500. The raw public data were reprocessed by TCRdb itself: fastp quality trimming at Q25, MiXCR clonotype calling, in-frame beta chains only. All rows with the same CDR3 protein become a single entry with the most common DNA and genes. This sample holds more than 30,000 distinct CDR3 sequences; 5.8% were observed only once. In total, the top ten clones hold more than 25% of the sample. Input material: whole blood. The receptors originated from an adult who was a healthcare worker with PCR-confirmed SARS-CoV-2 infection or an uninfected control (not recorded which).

The CDR3 loop reads CASSPLLGGKTQYF. The DNA for the CDR3 is TGTGCCAGCAGCCCTTTACTCGGTGGAAAGACCCAGTACTTC. The rearrangement uses TRBV7-2 and TRBJ2-5; D unclear. Germline values: CDR1 SGHTA, CDR2 FQGNSA. The CDR3 length is 14 residues. V shed 5 bases and J shed 6 bases, with 16 bases lying between them.

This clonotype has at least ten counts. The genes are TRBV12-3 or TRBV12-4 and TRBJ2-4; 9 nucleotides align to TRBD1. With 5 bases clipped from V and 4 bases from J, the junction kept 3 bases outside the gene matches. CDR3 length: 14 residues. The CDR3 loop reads CASSEGQGKNIQYF. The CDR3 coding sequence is TGTGCCAGCAGTGAGGGACAGGGTAAAAACATTCAGTACTTC.

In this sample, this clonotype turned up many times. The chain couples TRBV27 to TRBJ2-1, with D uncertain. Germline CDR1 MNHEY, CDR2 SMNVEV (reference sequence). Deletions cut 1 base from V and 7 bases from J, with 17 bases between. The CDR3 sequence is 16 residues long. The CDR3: CASSLFQQSSRNEQFF. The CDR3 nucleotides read TGTGCCAGCAGTTTATTTCAGCAAAGTTCGCGTAATGAGCAGTTCTTC.

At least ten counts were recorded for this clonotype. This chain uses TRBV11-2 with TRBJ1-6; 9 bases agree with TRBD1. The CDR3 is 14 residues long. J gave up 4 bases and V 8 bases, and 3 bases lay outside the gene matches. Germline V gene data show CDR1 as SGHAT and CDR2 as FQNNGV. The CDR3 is CASGQGSYNSPLHF. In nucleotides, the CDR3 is TGTGCCAGCGGACAGGGGTCATATAATTCACCCCTCCACTTT.

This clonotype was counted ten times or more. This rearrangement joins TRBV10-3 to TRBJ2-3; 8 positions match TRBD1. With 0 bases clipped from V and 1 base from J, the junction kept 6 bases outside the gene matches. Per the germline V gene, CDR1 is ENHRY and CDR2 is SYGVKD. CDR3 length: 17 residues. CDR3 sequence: CAISESISGGGTDTQYF. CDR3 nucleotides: TGTGCCATCAGTGAGTCGATTTCAGGGGGCGGCACAGATACGCAGTATTTT.

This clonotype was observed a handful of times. CDR3 residues: CSVHRGGNTEAFF. The CDR3 DNA sequence: TGCAGCGTTCATAGGGGCGGTAACACTGAAGCTTTCTTT. This chain uses TRBV29-1 with TRBJ1-1, with D maybe TRBD1 (5 bases). The CDR3 consists of 13 residues. Trimming took 5 bases from V and 2 from J, leaving 12 bases between them. Germline-derived CDR1 and CDR2 are SQVTM and ANQGSEA.

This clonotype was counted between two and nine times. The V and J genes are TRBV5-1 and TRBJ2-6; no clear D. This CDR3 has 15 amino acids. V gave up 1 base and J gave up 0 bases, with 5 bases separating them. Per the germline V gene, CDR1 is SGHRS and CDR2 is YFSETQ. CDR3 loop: CASSLLSSGANVLTF. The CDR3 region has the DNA TGCGCCAGCAGCTTGCTCAGCTCTGGGGCCAACGTCCTGACTTTC.

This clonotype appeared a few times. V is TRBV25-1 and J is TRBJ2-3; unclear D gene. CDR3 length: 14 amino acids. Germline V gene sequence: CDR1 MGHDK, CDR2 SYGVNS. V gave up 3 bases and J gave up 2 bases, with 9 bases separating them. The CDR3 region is CASSDGYPTDTQYF. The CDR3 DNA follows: TGTGCCAGCAGTGACGGGTACCCCACAGATACGCAGTATTTT.

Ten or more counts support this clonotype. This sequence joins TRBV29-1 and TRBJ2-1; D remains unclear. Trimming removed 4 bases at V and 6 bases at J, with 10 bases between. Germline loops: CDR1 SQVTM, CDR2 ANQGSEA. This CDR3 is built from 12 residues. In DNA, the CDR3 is TGCAGCGTTGGTGGGTTGGTCAATGAGCAGTTCTTC. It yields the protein CSVGGLVNEQFF.

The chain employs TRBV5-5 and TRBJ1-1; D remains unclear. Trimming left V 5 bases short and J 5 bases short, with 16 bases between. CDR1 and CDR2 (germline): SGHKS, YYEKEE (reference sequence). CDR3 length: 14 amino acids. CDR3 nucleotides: TGTGCCAGCAGAAAAAGAGGCATGGGGACTGAAGCTTTCTTT. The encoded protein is CASRKRGMGTEAFF.

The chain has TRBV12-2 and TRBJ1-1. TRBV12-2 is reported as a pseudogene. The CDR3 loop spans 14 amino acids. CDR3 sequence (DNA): TGTGCAAGTCGCTTGCACACTTTGAACACTGAAGCTTTCTTT. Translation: CASRLHTLNTEAFF.

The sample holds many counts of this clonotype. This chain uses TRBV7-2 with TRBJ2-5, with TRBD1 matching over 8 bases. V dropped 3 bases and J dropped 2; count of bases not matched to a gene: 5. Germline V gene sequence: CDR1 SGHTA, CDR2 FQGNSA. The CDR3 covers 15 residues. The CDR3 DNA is TGTGCCAGCAGCTTTCAGACAGGGGAACAAGAGACCCAGTACTTC. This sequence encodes CASSFQTGEQETQYF. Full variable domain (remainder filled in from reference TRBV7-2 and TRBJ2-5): GAGVSQSPSNKVTEKGKDVELRCDPISGHTALYWYRQSLGQGLEFLIYFQGNSAPDKSGLPSDRFSAERTGGSVSTLTIQRTQQEDSAVYLCASSFQTGEQETQYFGPGTRLLVL.

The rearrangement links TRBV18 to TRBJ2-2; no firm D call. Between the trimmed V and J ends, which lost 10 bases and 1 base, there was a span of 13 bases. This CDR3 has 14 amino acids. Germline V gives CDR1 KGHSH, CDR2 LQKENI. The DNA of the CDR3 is TGTGCCACTTCGACCGGGCTGAACACCGGGGAGCTGTTTTTT. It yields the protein CATSTGLNTGELFF.

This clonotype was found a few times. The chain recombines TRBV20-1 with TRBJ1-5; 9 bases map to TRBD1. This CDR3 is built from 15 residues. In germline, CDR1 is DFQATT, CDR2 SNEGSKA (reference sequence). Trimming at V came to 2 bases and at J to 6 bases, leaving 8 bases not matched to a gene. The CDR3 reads CSARPSGGQGQPQHF. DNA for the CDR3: TGCAGTGCTAGACCCTCGGGGGGACAGGGTCAGCCCCAGCATTTT.

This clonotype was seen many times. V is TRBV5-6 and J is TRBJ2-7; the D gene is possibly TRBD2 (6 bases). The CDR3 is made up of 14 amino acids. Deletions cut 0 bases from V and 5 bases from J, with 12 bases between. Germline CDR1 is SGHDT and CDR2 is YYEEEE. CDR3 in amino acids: CASSLGGTGDEQYF. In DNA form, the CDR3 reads TGTGCCAGCAGCTTGGGCGGGACCGGCGACGAGCAGTACTTC.

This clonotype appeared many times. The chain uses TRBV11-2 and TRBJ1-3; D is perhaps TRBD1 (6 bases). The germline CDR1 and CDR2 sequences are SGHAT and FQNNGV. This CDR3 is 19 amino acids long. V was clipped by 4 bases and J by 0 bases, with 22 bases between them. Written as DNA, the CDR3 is TGTGCCAGCAGCTCACGAAGGGGGTCCGAATTTACCTCTGGAAACACCATATATTTT. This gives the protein CASSSRRGSEFTSGNTIYF. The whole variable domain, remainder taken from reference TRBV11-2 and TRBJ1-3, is EAGVAQSPRYKIIEKRQSVAFWCNPISGHATLYWYQQILGQGPKLLIQFQNNGVVDDSQLPKDRFSAERLKGVDSTLKIQPAKLEDSAVYLCASSSRRGSEFTSGNTIYFGEGSWLTVV.

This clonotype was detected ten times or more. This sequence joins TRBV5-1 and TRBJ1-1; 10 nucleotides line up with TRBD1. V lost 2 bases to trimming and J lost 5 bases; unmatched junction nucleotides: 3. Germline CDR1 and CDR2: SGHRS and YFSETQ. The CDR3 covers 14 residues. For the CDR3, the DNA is TGCGCCAGCAGCTTCCGGGACAGGGGAACTGAAGCTTTCTTT. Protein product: CASSFRDRGTEAFF.

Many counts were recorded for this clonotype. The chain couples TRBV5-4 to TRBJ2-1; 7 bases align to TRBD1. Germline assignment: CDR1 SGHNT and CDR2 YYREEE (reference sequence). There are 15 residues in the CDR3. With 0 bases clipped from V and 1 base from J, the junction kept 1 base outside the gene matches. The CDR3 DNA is TGTGCCAGCAGCTTGGAGGGACAGTCCTACAATGAGCAGTTCTTC. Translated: CASSLEGQSYNEQFF. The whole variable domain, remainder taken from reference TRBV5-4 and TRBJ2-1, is ETGVTQSPTHLIKTRGQQVTLRCSSQSGHNTVSWYQQALGQGPQFIFQYYREEENGRGNFPPRFSGLQFPNYSSELNVNALELDDSALYLCASSLEGQSYNEQFFGPGTRLTVL.

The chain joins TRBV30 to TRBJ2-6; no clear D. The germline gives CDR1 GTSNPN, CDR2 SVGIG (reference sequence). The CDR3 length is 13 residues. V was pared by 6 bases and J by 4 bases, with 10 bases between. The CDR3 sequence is CACLRVGANVLTF. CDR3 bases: TGTGCCTGCCTTCGGGTCGGGGCCAACGTCCTGACTTTC.

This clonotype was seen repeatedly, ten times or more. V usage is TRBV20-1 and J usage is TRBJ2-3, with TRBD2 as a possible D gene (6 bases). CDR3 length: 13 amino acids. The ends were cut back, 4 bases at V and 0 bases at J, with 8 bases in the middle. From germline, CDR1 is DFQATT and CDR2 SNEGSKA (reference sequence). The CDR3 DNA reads TGCAGTGCTAATAGCGGAAGCACAGATACGCAGTATTTT. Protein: CSANSGSTDTQYF.

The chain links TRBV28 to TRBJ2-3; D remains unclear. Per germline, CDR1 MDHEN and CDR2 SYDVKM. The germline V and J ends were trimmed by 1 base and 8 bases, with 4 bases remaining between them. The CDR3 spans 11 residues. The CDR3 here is CASSLLGTQYF. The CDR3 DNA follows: TGTGCCAGCAGTTTATTGGGTACGCAGTATTTT.

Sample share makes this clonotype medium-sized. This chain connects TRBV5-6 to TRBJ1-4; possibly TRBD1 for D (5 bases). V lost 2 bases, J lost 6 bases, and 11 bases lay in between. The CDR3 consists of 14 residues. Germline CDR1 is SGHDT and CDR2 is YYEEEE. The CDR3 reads CASSFGRGYEKLFF. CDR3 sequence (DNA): TGTGCCAGCAGCTTCGGACGGGGGTATGAAAAACTGTTTTTT.

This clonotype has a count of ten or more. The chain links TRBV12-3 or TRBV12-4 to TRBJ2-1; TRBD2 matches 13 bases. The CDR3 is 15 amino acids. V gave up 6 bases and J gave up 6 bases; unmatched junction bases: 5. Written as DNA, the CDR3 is TGTGCCAGCAGCTTCGGACTAGCGGGAGCCAATGAGCAGTTCTTC. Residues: CASSFGLAGANEQFF.

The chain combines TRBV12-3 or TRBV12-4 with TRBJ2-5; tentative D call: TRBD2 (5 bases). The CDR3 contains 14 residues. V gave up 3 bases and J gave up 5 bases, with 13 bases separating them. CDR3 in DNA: TGTGCCAGCAGTTTGAAGCGGATAATGGAGACCCAGTACTTC. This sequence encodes CASSLKRIMETQYF.

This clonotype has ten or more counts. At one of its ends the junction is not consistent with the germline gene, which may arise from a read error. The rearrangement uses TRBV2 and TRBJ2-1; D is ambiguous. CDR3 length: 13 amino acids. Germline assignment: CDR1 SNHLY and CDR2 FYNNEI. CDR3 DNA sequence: TGTGCCAGCAGTGAAGCGATCCGTCTAGGTTTAGGCTTC. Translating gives CASSEAIRLGLGF.